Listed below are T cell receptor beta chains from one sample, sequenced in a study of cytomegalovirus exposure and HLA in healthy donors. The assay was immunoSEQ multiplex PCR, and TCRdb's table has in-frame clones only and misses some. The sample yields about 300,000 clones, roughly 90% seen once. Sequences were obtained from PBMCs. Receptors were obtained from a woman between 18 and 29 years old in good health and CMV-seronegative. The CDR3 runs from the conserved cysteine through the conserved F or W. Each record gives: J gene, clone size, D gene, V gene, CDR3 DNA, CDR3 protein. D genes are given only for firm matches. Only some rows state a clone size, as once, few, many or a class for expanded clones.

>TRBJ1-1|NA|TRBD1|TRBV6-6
TGTGCCAGCAGCCGGACAGGGAAGGCTGAAGCTTTCTTT
CASSRTGKAEAFF
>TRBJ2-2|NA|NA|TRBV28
TGTGCCAGCAGTTTAGTCCCCCGGGTCTTGAACACCGGGGAGCTGTTTTTT
CASSLVPRVLNTGELFF
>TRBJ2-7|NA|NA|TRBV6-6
TGTGCCAGCAGTTACTTGGACATTGAGCAGTACTTC
CASSYLDIEQYF
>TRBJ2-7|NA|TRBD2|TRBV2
TGTGCCAGCAGACTCCGCCTAGCGGGGGTATCCTACGAGCAGTACTTC
CASRLRLAGVSYEQYF
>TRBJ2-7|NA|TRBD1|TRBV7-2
TGTGCCAGCAGCCCCCTGGGACAGGAATACTACGAGCAGTACTTC
CASSPLGQEYYEQYF
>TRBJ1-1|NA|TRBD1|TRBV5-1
TGCGCCAGCAGCTTGGAGTGGGACAGGGGGTCGGACACTGAAGCTTTCTTT
CASSLEWDRGSDTEAFF
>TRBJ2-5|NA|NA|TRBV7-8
TGTGCCAGCAGCTTCAGTGAGACCCAGTACTTC
CASSFSETQYF
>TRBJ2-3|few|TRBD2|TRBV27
TGTGCCAGCAGCGGACTAGTAACAGATACGCAGTATTTT
CASSGLVTDTQYF
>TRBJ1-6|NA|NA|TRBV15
TGTGCCACCAGCAGAGATCTGGTTTGGGCAGCCCGACCTTCACCCCTCCACTTT
CATSRDLVWAARPSPLHF
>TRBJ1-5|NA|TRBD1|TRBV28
TGTGCCAGCAGCCAAGCCGGACAGGACAATCAGCCCCAGCATTTT
CASSQAGQDNQPQHF
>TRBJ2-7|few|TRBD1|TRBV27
TGTGCCAGCAGAGGGACAGGGAGCTTC
CASRGTGSF
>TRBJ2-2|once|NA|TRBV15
TGTGCCACCGAGAGCGGGCTTAACACCGGGGAGCTGTTTTTT
CATESGLNTGELFF
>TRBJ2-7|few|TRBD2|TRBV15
TGTGCCACCAGCGAACTAGCGGGACCGTACGAGCAGTACTTC
CATSELAGPYEQYF
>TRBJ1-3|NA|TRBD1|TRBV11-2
TGTGCCAGCAGCATTGACAGGGGGTTTGGAAACACCATATATTTT
CASSIDRGFGNTIYF
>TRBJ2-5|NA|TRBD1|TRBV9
TGTGCCAGCAGCGTAGGACAGGGGGAAGAGACCCAGTACTTC
CASSVGQGEETQYF
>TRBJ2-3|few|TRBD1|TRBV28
TGTGCCACCACAGGGGGAGTGAGCACAGATACGCAGTATTTT
CATTGGVSTDTQYF
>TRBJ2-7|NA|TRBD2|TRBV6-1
TGTGCCAGCAGTCAAGGACTAGCGGGAGGACCTCCTCACGAGCAGTACTTC
CASSQGLAGGPPHEQYF
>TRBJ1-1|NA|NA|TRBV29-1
TGCAGCGTTGAACGACAGATTGAAGCTTTCTTT
CSVERQIEAFF
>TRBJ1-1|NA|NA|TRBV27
TGTGCCAGCAGTTTAGGGCAGAACACTGAAGCTTTCTTT
CASSLGQNTEAFF
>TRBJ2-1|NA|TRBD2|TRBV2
TGTGCCATCGGACCGGGACTAGCCTCCAATGAGCAGTTCTTC
CAIGPGLASNEQFF
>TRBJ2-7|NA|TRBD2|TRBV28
TGTGCCAGCAGTCCAACGGGACTAGCGGGATCAGGATACTTC
CASSPTGLAGSGYF
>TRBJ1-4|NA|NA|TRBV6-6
TGTGCCAGCAGTTACCTCCCTAATGAAAAACTGTTTTTT
CASSYLPNEKLFF
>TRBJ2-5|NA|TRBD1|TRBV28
TGTGCCAGCAAGTTACCCTTAGGACAGGGATTGGGTGAGACCCAGTACTTC
CASKLPLGQGLGETQYF
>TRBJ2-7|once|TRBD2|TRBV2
TGTGCCAGCAGTACCGGGACTAGCGGGATCCACGAGCAGTACTTC
CASSTGTSGIHEQYF
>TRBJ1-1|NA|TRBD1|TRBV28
TGTGCCAGCCGTCGGACAGGGCTGAACACTGAAGCTTTCTTT
CASRRTGLNTEAFF
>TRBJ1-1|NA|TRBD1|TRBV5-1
TGCGCCAGCAGCTCCGGACAGGGGGCCACTGAAGCTTTCTTT
CASSSGQGATEAFF
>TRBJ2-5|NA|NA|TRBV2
TGTGCCAGCAGTGAAGCGTTTTCTAGAACTTCGGAAGAGACCCAGTACTTC
CASSEAFSRTSEETQYF
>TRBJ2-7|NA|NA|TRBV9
TGTGCCAGCAGCCTACGTACTTGGAGAAGGCAATCCTACGAGCAGTACTTC
CASSLRTWRRQSYEQYF
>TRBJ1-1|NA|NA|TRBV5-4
TGTGCCAGCAGCTTGTTTGGAGGTCCCACTGAAGCTTTCTTT
CASSLFGGPTEAFF
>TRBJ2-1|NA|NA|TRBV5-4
TGTGCCAGCAGCTCCGGGGGAGGCGGGCACACCTACAATGAGCAGTTCTTC
CASSSGGGGHTYNEQFF
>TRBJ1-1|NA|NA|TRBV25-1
TGTGCCAGCAGTGAATTGGAGGGGCCCCACCCTGAAGCTTTCTTT
CASSELEGPHPEAFF
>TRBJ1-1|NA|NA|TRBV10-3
TGTGCCACCTCAGGGGAGAACACTGAAGCTTTCTTT
CATSGENTEAFF
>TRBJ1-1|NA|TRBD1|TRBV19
TGTGCCAGTAGCCCGACAGGGGAAAACACTGAAGCTTTCTTT
CASSPTGENTEAFF
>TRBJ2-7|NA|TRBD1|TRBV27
TGTGCCAGCAGTTTATCCCAGGGGGCCTACGAGCAGTACTTC
CASSLSQGAYEQYF
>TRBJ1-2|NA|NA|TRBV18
TGTGCCAGCTCACCACAACTGGGGGCTAGAGACTACACCTTC
CASSPQLGARDYTF
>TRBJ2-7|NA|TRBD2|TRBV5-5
TGTGCCAGCAGCTGGACTAGCGGGACCAACGAGCAGTACTTC
CASSWTSGTNEQYF
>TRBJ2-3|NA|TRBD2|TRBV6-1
TGTGCCAGCAGTGATCTAGCGGGAGGGGCAGATACGCAGTATTTT
CASSDLAGGADTQYF
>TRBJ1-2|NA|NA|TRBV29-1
TGCAGCGCCACGCCAGGCCAGGGCTCAACTAACTATGGCTACACCTTC
CSATPGQGSTNYGYTF
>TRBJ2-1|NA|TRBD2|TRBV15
TGTGCCACCAGCAGAGATGGGAGGGGCTACAATGAGCAGTTCTTC
CATSRDGRGYNEQFF
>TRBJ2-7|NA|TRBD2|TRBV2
TGTGCCAGCAGTAGGACTAGCGGATCCTACGAGCAGTACTTC
CASSRTSGSYEQYF
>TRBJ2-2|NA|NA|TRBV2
TGTGCCAGCAGTGGCGCGTCCACCGGGGAGCTGTTTTTT
CASSGASTGELFF
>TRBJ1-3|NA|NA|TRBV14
TGTGCCAGCAGCCAATACTGGACAGCGAGCTCTGGAAACACCATATATTTT
CASSQYWTASSGNTIYF
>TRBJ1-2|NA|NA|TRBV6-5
TGTGCCAGCAGTTACTCGCCCGGCGGCGGGGGGAACGGCTACACCTTC
CASSYSPGGGGNGYTF
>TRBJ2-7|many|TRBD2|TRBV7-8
TGTGCCAGCAGCTCGGGACTAGCGGCCTACGAGCAGTACTTC
CASSSGLAAYEQYF
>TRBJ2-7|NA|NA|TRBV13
TGTGCCAGCAGCAAGAGGGGACTCCCCTCCTACGAGCAGTACTTC
CASSKRGLPSYEQYF